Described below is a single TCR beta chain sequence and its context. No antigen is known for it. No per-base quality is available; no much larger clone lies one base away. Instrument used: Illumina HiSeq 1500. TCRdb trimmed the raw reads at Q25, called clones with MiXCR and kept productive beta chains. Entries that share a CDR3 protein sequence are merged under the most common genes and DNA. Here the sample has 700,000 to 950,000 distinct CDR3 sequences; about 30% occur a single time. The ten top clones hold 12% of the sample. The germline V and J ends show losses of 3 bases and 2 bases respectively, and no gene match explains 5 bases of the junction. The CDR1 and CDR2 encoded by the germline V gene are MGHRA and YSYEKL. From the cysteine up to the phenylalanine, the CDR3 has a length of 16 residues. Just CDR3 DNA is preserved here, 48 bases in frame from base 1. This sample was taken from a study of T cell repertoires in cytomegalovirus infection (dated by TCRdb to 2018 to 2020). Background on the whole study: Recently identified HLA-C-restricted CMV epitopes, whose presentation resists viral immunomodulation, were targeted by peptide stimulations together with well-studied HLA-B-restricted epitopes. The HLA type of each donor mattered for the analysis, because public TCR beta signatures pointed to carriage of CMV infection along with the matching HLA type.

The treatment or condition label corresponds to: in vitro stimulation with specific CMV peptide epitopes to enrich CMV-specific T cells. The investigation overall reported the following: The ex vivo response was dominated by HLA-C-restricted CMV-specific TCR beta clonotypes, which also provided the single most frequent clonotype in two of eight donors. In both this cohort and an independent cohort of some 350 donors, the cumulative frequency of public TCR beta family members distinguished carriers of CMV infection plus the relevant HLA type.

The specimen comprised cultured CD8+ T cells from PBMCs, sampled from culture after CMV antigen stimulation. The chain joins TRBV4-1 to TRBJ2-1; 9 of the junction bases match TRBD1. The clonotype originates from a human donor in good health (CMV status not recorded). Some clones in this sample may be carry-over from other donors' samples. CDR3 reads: CASSQATGGTYNEQFF. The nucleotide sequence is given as TGCGCCAGCAGCCAGGCAACAGGGGGCACCTACAATGAGCAGTTCTTC.